A selection of T cell receptor beta chains follows, all from one sample in a study of T cell changes during pregnancy in multiple sclerosis. TCRdb's table, derived via immunoSEQ multiplex PCR, lists solely in-frame clones and lacks some. The sample lists fewer than 75,000 clones, roughly 92% occurring once. Specimen: peripheral blood, collected in the second trimester of pregnancy. Every receptor here comes from a female donor with multiple sclerosis, enrolled in a pregnancy study. Both conserved end residues are part of each CDR3. The D gene is left open where the match is weak. Size is stated for part of the rows, as once, few or many counts, or as a class when the clone is expanded.

V gene	clone size	J gene	D gene	CDR3 DNA	CDR3 protein
TRBV19	NA	TRBJ2-3	NA	TGTGCCAGTACTTCCCTCCAGGGCACAGATACGCAGTATTTT	CASTSLQGTDTQYF
TRBV7-2	NA	TRBJ2-3	NA	TGTGCCAGCAGCTTAGGGTTGAGGGCGGGCACAGATACGCAGTATTTT	CASSLGLRAGTDTQYF
TRBV30	NA	TRBJ1-5	TRBD1	TGTGCCTGGGGCACAGGGGGGCCATATAGCAATCAGCCCCAGCATTTT	CAWGTGGPYSNQPQHF
TRBV11-2	NA	TRBJ1-1	NA	TGTGCCAGCATCTTAGGGGTGGCCAGCGGAGCTTTCTTT	CASILGVASGAFF
TRBV6-1	NA	TRBJ2-2	TRBD1	TGTGCCAGCAGCCTACAGGGGGCTCGAACCGGGGAGCTGTTTTTT	CASSLQGARTGELFF
TRBV6-5	NA	TRBJ2-7	NA	TGTGCCAGCAGTACTACAGGAGCTGAGCAGTACTTC	CASSTTGAEQYF
TRBV9	NA	TRBJ1-5	NA	TGTGCCAGCAGCGTAACGGCAGGGATAAATCAGCCCCAGCATTTT	CASSVTAGINQPQHF
TRBV7-6	NA	TRBJ2-7	TRBD1	TGTGCCAGCAGCTACCAGACAGGGGTTCCGGGAGAGCAGTACTTC	CASSYQTGVPGEQYF
TRBV18	NA	TRBJ1-5	NA	TGTGCCAGCTCACCACCGTTAGGGGGAAAAAATCAGCCCCAGCATTTT	CASSPPLGGKNQPQHF
TRBV11-2	once	TRBJ2-7	NA	TGTGCCAGCAGCTTAGATCAGGCCTACGAGCAGTACTTC	CASSLDQAYEQYF
TRBV2	NA	TRBJ2-3	TRBD2	TGTGCCAGCACCCGGGGGGGGAGGGCCAAAGATACGCAGTATTTT	CASTRGGRAKDTQYF
TRBV5-8	NA	TRBJ1-2	NA	TGTGCCAGCAGCTTGGGAGGTATTGTCAGTGGCTACACCTTC	CASSLGGIVSGYTF
TRBV7-9	few	TRBJ1-3	NA	TGTGCCAGCAGCAGCGCCTACAGGGTAGTTTCTGGAAACACCATATATTTT	CASSSAYRVVSGNTIYF
TRBV18	NA	TRBJ2-7	NA	TGTGCCAGCTCACCACTGGTCAGGGTCGGCGAGCAGTACTTC	CASSPLVRVGEQYF
TRBV4-3	NA	TRBJ1-2	NA	TGCGCCAGCAGCCATACGACAGACTCCACGTATGGCTACACCTTC	CASSHTTDSTYGYTF